A selection of T cell receptor beta chains follows, all from one sample in a study of shared clonotypes between healthy human individuals. Clones were sequenced by immunoSEQ multiplex PCR, and TCRdb holds only the in-frame ones, with some missing. The table shows a few million clones, with 85% to 95% occurring only once. Sample: naive CD4+ T cells from PBMCs. The source is a man in his late teens or twenties in good health. Some clones in this sample may be carry-over from other donors' samples. Both conserved end residues are part of each CDR3. A D gene is named only where the DNA matches it firmly. Some rows have no size entry. The others give once, few or many, or a class for an expanded clone.

j_call: TRBJ2-7; v_call: TRBV28; clone_size: .; d_call: TRBD2; cdr3_aa: CASRGLVAGFYEQYF; cdr3_nt: TGTGCCAGCAGAGGACTAGTCGCGGGGTTCTACGAGCAGTACTTC
j_call: TRBJ1-3; v_call: TRBV27; clone_size: once; d_call: .; cdr3_aa: CASSPEGGAWGNTIYF; cdr3_nt: TGTGCCAGCAGTCCCGAGGGGGGCGCGTGGGGAAACACCATATATTTT
j_call: TRBJ1-6; v_call: TRBV6-5; clone_size: .; d_call: .; cdr3_aa: CASSYTKNSPLHF; cdr3_nt: TGTGCCAGCAGTTACACAAAGAATTCACCCCTCCACTTT
j_call: TRBJ2-3; v_call: TRBV6-6; clone_size: .; d_call: TRBD1; cdr3_aa: CASRTGGEPDTQYF; cdr3_nt: TGTGCCAGCAGGACAGGGGGTGAGCCAGATACGCAGTATTTT
j_call: TRBJ2-1; v_call: TRBV10-3; clone_size: .; d_call: .; cdr3_aa: CATRQYYNEQFF; cdr3_nt: TGTGCCACCCGACAATACTACAATGAGCAGTTCTTC
j_call: TRBJ2-1; v_call: TRBV10-2; clone_size: .; d_call: .; cdr3_aa: CASSGSKGYNEQFF; cdr3_nt: TGCGCCAGCAGTGGTTCGAAGGGGTACAATGAGCAGTTCTTC
j_call: TRBJ1-2; v_call: TRBV11-2; clone_size: once; d_call: .; cdr3_aa: CASSLGPFNYGYTF; cdr3_nt: TGTGCCAGCAGCCTGGGACCGTTTAACTATGGCTACACCTTC
j_call: TRBJ1-1; v_call: TRBV7-9; clone_size: .; d_call: TRBD1; cdr3_aa: CASSELRQGYNQAFF; cdr3_nt: TGTGCCAGCAGCGAATTACGACAGGGATATAATCAAGCTTTCTTT
j_call: TRBJ1-2; v_call: TRBV10-3; clone_size: .; d_call: .; cdr3_aa: CAISEAGADYGYTF; cdr3_nt: TGTGCCATCAGTGAGGCAGGGGCGGACTATGGCTACACCTTC
j_call: TRBJ2-5; v_call: TRBV19; clone_size: once; d_call: .; cdr3_aa: CASSISAGTQYF; cdr3_nt: TGTGCCAGTAGTATTAGCGCCGGGACCCAGTACTTC
j_call: TRBJ1-3; v_call: TRBV18; clone_size: .; d_call: .; cdr3_aa: CASSPQGYGNTIYF; cdr3_nt: TGTGCCAGCTCACCGCAGGGGTACGGAAACACCATATATTTT
j_call: TRBJ1-1; v_call: TRBV29-1; clone_size: few; d_call: .; cdr3_aa: CSVEVPTKAFF; cdr3_nt: TGCAGCGTTGAAGTCCCGACTAAAGCTTTCTTT
j_call: TRBJ1-1; v_call: TRBV9; clone_size: .; d_call: .; cdr3_aa: CASSVVDSLNTEAFF; cdr3_nt: TGTGCCAGCAGCGTAGTGGACAGCTTGAACACTGAAGCTTTCTTT
j_call: TRBJ2-3; v_call: TRBV11-2; clone_size: .; d_call: TRBD1; cdr3_aa: CASSRAGQGGTDTQYF; cdr3_nt: TGTGCCAGCAGCCGAGCTGGACAGGGTGGGACAGATACGCAGTATTTT
j_call: TRBJ1-3; v_call: TRBV4-3; clone_size: .; d_call: .; cdr3_aa: CASSQDGGVRAGNTIYF; cdr3_nt: TGCGCCAGCAGCCAAGATGGCGGGGTACGAGCTGGAAACACCATATATTTT
j_call: TRBJ2-1; v_call: TRBV5-1; clone_size: once; d_call: .; cdr3_aa: CASSPMYGSPNEQFF; cdr3_nt: TGCGCCAGCAGTCCAATGTACGGGAGTCCCAATGAGCAGTTCTTC